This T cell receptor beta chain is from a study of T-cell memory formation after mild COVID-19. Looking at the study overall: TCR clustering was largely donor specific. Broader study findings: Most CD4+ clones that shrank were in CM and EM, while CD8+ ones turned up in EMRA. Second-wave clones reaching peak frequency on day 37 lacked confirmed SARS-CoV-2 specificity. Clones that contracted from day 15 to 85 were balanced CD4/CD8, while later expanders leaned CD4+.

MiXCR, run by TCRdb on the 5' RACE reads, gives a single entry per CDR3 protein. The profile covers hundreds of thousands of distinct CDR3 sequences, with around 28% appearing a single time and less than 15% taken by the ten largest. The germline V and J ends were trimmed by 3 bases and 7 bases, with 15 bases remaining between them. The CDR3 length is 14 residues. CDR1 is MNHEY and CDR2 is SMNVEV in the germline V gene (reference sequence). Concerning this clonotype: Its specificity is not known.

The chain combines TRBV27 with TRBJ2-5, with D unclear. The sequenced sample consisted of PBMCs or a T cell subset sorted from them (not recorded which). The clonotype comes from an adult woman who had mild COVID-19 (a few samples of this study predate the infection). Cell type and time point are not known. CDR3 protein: CASSFGSQVGTQYF. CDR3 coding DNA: TGTGCCAGCAGTTTTGGATCCCAAGTCGGGACCCAGTACTTC.